These 16 T cell receptor beta chains originate from one sample sequenced in a study of naive and memory T cell subsets. Ligated cDNA underwent four rounds of PCR with nested alpha and beta constant region primers and SP2. TCRdb itself ran the UMI-ligation and nested PCR reads through MiXCR, one entry per CDR3 protein. This sample has approximately 21,000 distinct CDR3 sequences; approximately 5.7% occur once, and the top ten carry around 6.4%. Treatment meaning: skin biopsy from PPD injection site in Mantoux-positive individual. An oligonucleotide containing a UMI was ligated to the 3' end of TCR cDNA. Sequencing used skin, obtained from a tuberculin skin test site. These receptors were taken from an adult in good health.

This clonotype was detected ten times or more. The chain uses TRBV12-3 or TRBV12-4 and TRBJ1-3; TRBD1 aligns across 9 bases. V was pared by 6 bases and J by 0 bases, with 12 bases of the junction left unmatched. The CDR3 extends over 18 amino acids. The CDR3 spells CASRPGTGRFVSGNTIYF. The CDR3, as DNA: TGTGCCAGCAGACCCGGGACAGGGCGGTTTGTCTCTGGAAACACCATATATTTT.

This clonotype has at least ten counts. The chain recombines TRBV3-1 with TRBJ1-2; a possible D gene is TRBD1 (6 bases). V was shortened by 2 bases and J by 5 bases, with 9 bases between the two germline ends. The length of the CDR3 is 13 residues. Germline V CDR1 and CDR2: LGHDT, YNNKEL (reference sequence). CDR3 nucleotides: TGTGCCAGCAGCCAACAGGGGTATTATGGCTACACCTTC. The encoded protein is CASSQQGYYGYTF.

The J gene is TRBJ2-6, the V gene TRBV18, with TRBD1 identical over 7 bases. This CDR3 comprises 17 residues. Per the germline V gene, CDR1 is KGHSH and CDR2 is LQKENI. The V and J ends lost 3 bases and 0 bases, in that order; junction bases with no gene match: 5. CDR3 loop: CASSPTGQFSGANVLTF. DNA of the CDR3: TGTGCCAGCTCACCGACAGGGCAATTCTCTGGGGCCAACGTCCTGACTTTC.

Only a few counts were recorded for this clonotype. The genes are TRBV12-5 and TRBJ2-2; 9 nucleotides align to TRBD2. Per germline, CDR1 LGHNT and CDR2 FRNRAP. The CDR3 runs 16 residues. The J segment lost 8 bases and the V segment lost 2 bases, leaving 9 bases of the junction unmatched. The CDR3 nucleotides read TGTGCTAGTGGTTTGTCCCATAGCGGGAGCGGAGGGGAGCTGTTTTTT. Translation gives CASGLSHSGSGGELFF.

This clonotype was recorded many times. The gene calls are TRBV7-2 and TRBJ2-7; TRBD2 aligns across 10 bases. In germline, CDR1 is SGHTA, CDR2 FQGNSA. V dropped 2 bases and J dropped 6; count of bases not matched to a gene: 4. The CDR3 is 14 amino acids. CDR3 sequence: CASSLPGLAAEQYF. Written as DNA, the CDR3 is TGTGCCAGCAGCTTACCCGGACTAGCGGCCGAGCAGTACTTC.

In its sample, this clonotype was seen many times. The rearrangement uses TRBV27 and TRBJ2-5; D unresolved. Germline V CDR1 and CDR2: MNHEY, SMNVEV (reference sequence). V lost 5 bases, J lost 0 bases, and 7 bases lay in between. The CDR3 covers 13 residues. The CDR3 loop is CASSLSYQETQYF. CDR3 coding DNA: TGTGCCAGCAGTCTCTCGTACCAAGAGACCCAGTACTTC.

This clonotype showed up many times. This sequence joins TRBV6-5 and TRBJ2-1, with 11 bases fitting TRBD2. Germline CDR1 is MNHEY and CDR2 is SVGAGI. There are 19 residues in the CDR3. V lost 5 bases, J lost 4 bases, and 16 bases stayed unmatched. Written as DNA, the CDR3 is TGTGCCAGCAGTCACACACCCGGGACTAGCGGTTTTAATTACAATGAGCAGTTCTTC. Residues: CASSHTPGTSGFNYNEQFF.

In its sample, this clonotype was seen many times. V and J are TRBV29-1 and TRBJ1-1, with no clear D. Germline V gene data show CDR1 as SQVTM and CDR2 as ANQGSEA. This CDR3 spans 13 amino acids. With 6 bases removed from V and 4 bases from J, the gap between germline ends came to 15 bases. CDR3 loop: CSVSEGLGTEAFF. CDR3 sequence (DNA): TGCAGCGTCTCAGAGGGCTTGGGCACTGAAGCTTTCTTT.

This clonotype has a count of ten or more. The rearrangement links TRBV29-1 to TRBJ2-2, with TRBD1 identical over 8 bases. The CDR3 contains 13 residues. CDR1 and CDR2 from the germline V gene are SQVTM and ANQGSEA. V was pared by 4 bases and J by 4 bases, with 2 bases of the junction left unmatched. CDR3 sequence (DNA): TGCAGCGTTGTACAGGGGGGCACCGGGGAGCTGTTTTTT. Encoded protein: CSVVQGGTGELFF.

In this sample, this clonotype turned up many times. The CDR3 coding sequence is TGTGCCAGCAGCAAAGACGGGGAAGTCGGCAATCAGCCCCAGCATTTT. This encodes CASSKDGEVGNQPQHF. This chain links TRBV12-3 or TRBV12-4 with TRBJ1-5, with D hard to call. This CDR3 contains 16 residues. The ends were cut back, 6 bases at V and 2 bases at J, with 17 bases in the middle.

This clonotype was seen repeatedly, ten times or more. DNA for the CDR3: TGTGCCAGCAGTTTTCTAGCGGGTTCGAACACCGGGGAGCTGTTTTTT. Amino acids: CASSFLAGSNTGELFF. The chain combines TRBV12-3 or TRBV12-4 with TRBJ2-2; TRBD2 agrees at 8 bases. The trim removed 3 bases at V and 0 bases at J, leaving 3 bases unmatched. The CDR3 runs to 16 residues.

The sample holds a few counts of this clonotype. This chain connects TRBV19 to TRBJ1-4, with D maybe TRBD1 (5 bases). The length of the CDR3 is 13 residues. V shed 3 bases and J shed 11 bases, with 13 bases lying between them. Germline lookup yields CDR1 LNHDA and CDR2 SQIVND (reference sequence). Here the CDR3 reads CASSMSRENKLFF. The CDR3 region has the DNA TGTGCCAGTAGTATGAGCAGGGAAAACAAACTGTTTTTT. The full variable domain, its missing parts supplied by reference TRBV19 and TRBJ1-4, is DGGITQSPKYLFRKEGQNVTLSCEQNLNHDAMYWYRQDPGQGLRLIYYSQIVNDFQKGDIAEGYSVSREKKESFPLTVTSAQKNPTAFYLCASSMSRENKLFFGSGTQLSVL.

Concerning this clonotype itself: Since a much larger clone is just one base distant, this may be a read error. V usage is TRBV7-2 and J usage is TRBJ2-7; D is tentatively TRBD1 or TRBD2 (6 bases each). The CDR3 extends over 14 amino acids. Germline V gives CDR1 SGHTA, CDR2 FQGNSA. CDR3 DNA sequence: TGTGACAGCAGCTTCCCTGGGGGGCCCTACGAGCAGTACTTC. This sequence encodes CDSSFPGGPYEQYF.

In its sample, this clonotype is medium-sized. Sequence at one end of the junction differs from germline and may be a read error. V gene TRBV4-3 combines with J gene TRBJ1-2; no clear D gene. The germline gives CDR1 LGHNA, CDR2 YSLEER. This CDR3 is 14 amino acids long. The CDR3 nucleotides read TGCGCCAGCAGCCAAGAGGGTACTGACTATGGCTCCACCTTC. The encoded protein is CASSQEGTDYGSTF.

This clonotype is classed as medium-sized. V is TRBV20-1 and J is TRBJ2-7, with D uncertain. Trimming stripped 1 base from V and 5 bases from J, with 9 bases between. The CDR3 is 12 residues long. Per germline, CDR1 DFQATT and CDR2 SNEGSKA (reference sequence). Written as DNA, the CDR3 is TGCAGTGCTAGAGGGTTCAGTGACGAGCAGTACTTC. Translation: CSARGFSDEQYF.

The rearrangement links TRBV4-3 to TRBJ1-4; D is undetermined. Germline V gene sequence: CDR1 LGHNA, CDR2 YSLEER. The CDR3 has 15 amino acids. V lost 2 bases and J 4 bases, leaving 11 bases between the germline ends. CDR3 nucleotides: TGCGCCAGCAGCCAACCTGGATCCGTTAATGAAAAACTGTTTTTT. Translating it yields CASSQPGSVNEKLFF.